The sequence of this T cell receptor beta chain was determined in a study of T cells in women clearing cervical HPV infection. Overall study context: Cases' blood sampling followed lesion detection by median around 160 days (90 to 200).

General study points: Richness plus V gene abundances separated cases from controls with AUC 0.8 to 0.85. CIN3+ cases had significantly higher TCR repertoire richness than controls, but evenness did not differ.

The data were produced by immunoSEQ multiplex PCR, yet TCRdb's version contains in-frame clones alone and is incomplete. The sample has more than 20,000 clones; the top ten hold around 9.3%. CDR1 is SGHRS and CDR2 is YFSETQ in the germline V gene. The CDR3 is 16 amino acids. Trimming removed 0 bases from V and 0 bases from J; junction bases left unmatched: 1. MY09/MY11 PCR detected cervical HPV DNA; dot-blot assigned genotypes. To note about this clone: Its antigen is unknown. With the read ending 3 residues before the CDR3 end, the germline J gene is used to fill in that end.

This TCR was sampled from a woman between 18 and 75 years old with a cervical HPV16 infection that either progressed to CIN3+ or cleared (not recorded which). Sequencing used blood buffy coat. This chain connects TRBV5-1 to TRBJ2-3; 10 bases line up with TRBD1. CDR3 DNA (partial): TGCGCCAGCAGCTTGGAGGGACAGGGGAGCACAGATACG. Protein sequence: CASSLEGQGSTDT. The complete CDR3 reads CASSLEGQGSTDTQYF.